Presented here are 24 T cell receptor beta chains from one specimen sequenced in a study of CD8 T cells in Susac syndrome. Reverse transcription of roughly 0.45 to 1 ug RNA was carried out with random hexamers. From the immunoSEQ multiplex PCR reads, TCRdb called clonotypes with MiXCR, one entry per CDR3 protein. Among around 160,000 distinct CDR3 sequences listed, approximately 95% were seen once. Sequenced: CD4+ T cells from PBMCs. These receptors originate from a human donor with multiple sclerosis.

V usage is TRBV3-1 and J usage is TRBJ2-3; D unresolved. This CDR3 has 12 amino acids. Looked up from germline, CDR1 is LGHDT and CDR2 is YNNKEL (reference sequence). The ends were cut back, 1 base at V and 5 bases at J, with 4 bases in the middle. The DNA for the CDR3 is TGTGCCAGCAGCCAAGGAGTAGATACGCAGTATTTT. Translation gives CASSQGVDTQYF.

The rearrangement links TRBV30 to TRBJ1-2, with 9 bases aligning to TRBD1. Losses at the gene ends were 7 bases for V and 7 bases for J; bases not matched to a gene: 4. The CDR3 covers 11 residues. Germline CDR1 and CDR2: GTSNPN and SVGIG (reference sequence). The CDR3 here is CALTGGRGYTF. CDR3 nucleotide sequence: TGTGCCTTGACAGGGGGACGTGGCTACACCTTC.

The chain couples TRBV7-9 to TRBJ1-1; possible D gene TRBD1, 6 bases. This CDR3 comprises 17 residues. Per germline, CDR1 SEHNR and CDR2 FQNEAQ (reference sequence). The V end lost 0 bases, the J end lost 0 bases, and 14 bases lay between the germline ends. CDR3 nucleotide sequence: TGTGCCAGCAGCTTAGCGGGGGGGCGTGGACTGAACACTGAAGCTTTCTTT. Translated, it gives CASSLAGGRGLNTEAFF.

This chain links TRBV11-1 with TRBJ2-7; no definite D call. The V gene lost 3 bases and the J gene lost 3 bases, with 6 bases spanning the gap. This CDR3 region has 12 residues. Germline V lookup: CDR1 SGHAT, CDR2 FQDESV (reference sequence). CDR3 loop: CASSFADYEQYF. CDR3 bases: TGTGCCAGCAGCTTTGCAGACTACGAGCAGTACTTC. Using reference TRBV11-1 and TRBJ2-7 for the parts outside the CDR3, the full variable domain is EAEVAQSPRYKITEKSQAVAFWCDPISGHATLYWYRQILGQGPELLVQFQDESVVDDSQLPKDRFSAERLKGVDSTLKIQPAELGDSAMYLCASSFADYEQYFGPGTRLTVT.

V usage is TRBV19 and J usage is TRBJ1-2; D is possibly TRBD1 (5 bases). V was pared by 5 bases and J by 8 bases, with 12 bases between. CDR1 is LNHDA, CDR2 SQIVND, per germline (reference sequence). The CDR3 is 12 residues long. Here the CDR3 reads CASSPRGSGYTF. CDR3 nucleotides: TGTGCCAGTAGTCCTCGGGGGAGCGGCTACACCTTC.

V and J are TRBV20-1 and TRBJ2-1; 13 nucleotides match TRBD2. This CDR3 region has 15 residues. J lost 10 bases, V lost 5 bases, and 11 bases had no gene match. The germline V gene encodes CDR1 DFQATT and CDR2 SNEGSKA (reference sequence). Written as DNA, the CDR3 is TGCAGTGCTGGAGGCCACCCGGGACTAGCGGGGGAGCAGTTCTTC. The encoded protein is CSAGGHPGLAGEQFF.

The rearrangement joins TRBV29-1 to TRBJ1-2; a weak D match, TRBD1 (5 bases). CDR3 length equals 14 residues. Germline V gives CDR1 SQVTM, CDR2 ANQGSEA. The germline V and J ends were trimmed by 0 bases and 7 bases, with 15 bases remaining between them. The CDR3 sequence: CSVEDVPGGGGYTF. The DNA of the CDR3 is TGCAGCGTTGAAGATGTTCCCGGGGGGGGTGGCTACACCTTC.

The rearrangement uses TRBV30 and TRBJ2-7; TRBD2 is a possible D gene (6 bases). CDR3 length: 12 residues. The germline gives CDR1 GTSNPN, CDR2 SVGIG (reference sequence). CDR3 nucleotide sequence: TGTATTGGGGGGTTACCCCCCTACGAGCAGTACTTC. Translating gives CIGGLPPYEQYF.

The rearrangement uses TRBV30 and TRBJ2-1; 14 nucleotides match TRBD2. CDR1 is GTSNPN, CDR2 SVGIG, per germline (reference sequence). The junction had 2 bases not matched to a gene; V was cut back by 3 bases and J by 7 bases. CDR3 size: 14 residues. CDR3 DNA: TGTGCCTGGAGGACTAGCGGGAGGGCGAATGAGCAGTTCTTC. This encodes CAWRTSGRANEQFF.

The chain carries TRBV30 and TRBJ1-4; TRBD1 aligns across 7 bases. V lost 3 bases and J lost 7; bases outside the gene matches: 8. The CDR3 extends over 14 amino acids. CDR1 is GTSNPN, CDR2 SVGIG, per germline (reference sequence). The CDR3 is CAWRTGRGIEKLFF. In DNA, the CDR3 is TGTGCCTGGAGGACAGGGAGAGGGATTGAAAAACTGTTTTTT.

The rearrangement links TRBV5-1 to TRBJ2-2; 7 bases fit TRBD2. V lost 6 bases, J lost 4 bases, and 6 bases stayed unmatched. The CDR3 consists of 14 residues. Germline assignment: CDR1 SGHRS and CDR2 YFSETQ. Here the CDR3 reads CASNTGGSTGELFF. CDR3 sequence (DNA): TGCGCCAGCAATACGGGAGGAAGCACCGGGGAGCTGTTTTTT.

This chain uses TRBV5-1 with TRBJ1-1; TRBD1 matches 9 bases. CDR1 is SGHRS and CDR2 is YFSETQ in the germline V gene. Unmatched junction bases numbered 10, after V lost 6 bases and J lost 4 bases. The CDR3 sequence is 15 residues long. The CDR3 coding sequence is TGCGCCAGCACACAATCGACAGGGGGTCCCACTGAAGCTTTCTTT. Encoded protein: CASTQSTGGPTEAFF.

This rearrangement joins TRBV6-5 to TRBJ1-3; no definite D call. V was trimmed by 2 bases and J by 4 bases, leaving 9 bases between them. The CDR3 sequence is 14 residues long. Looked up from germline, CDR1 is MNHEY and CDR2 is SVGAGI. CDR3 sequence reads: CASSYGDTGNTIYF. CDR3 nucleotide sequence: TGTGCCAGCAGTTACGGGGATACCGGAAACACCATATATTTT.

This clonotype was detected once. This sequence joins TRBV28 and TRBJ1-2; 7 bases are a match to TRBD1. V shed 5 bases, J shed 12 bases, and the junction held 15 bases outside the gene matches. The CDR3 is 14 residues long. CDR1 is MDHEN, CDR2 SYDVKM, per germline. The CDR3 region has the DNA TGTGCCAGCAGTCCGACAGGGAATACCCCCACTAACACCTTC. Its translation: CASSPTGNTPTNTF.

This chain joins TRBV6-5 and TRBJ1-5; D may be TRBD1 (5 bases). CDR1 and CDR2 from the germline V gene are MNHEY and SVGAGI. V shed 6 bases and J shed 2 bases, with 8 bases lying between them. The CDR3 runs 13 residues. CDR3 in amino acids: CASRPQGNQPQHF. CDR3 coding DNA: TGTGCCAGCAGGCCACAGGGCAATCAGCCCCAGCATTTT.

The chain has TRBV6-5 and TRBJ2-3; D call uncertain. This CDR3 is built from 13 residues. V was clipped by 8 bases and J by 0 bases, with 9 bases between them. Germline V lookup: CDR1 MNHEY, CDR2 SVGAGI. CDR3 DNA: TGTGCCAGCCGGGCAGCAAGCACAGATACGCAGTATTTT. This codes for CASRAASTDTQYF.

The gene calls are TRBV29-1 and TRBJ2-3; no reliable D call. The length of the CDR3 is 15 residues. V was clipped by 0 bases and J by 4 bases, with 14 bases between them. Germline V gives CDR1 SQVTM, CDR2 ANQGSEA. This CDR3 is CSVEDRAVSPDTQYF. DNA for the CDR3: TGCAGCGTTGAAGATCGGGCAGTCAGCCCAGATACGCAGTATTTT.

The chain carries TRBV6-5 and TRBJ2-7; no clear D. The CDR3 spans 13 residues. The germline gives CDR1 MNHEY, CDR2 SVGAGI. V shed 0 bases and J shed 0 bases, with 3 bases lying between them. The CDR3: CASSYSGSYEQYF. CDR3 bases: TGTGCCAGCAGTTACTCGGGCTCCTACGAGCAGTACTTC.

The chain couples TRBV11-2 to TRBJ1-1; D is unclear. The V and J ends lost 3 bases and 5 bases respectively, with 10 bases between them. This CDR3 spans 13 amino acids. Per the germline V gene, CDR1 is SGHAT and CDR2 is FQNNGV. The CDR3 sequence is CASSFNSRTEAFF. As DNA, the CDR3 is TGTGCCAGCAGCTTTAATTCTCGAACTGAAGCTTTCTTT.

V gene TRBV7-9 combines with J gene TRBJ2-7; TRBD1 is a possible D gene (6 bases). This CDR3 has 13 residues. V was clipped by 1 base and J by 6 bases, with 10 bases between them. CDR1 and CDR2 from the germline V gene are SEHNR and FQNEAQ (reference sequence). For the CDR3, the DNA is TGTGCCAGCAGCTTAGACGGGACAACCGAGCAGTACTTC. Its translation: CASSLDGTTEQYF. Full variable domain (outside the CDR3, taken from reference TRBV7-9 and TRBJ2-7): DTGVSQNPRHKITKRGQNVTFRCDPISEHNRLYWYRQTLGQGPEFLTYFQNEAQLEKSRLLSDRFSAERPKGSFSTLEIQRTEQGDSAMYLCASSLDGTTEQYFGPGTRLTVT.

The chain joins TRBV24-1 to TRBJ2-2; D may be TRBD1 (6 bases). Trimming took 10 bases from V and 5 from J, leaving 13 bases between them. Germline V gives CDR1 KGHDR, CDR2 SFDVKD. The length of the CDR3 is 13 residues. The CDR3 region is CATQGRRTGELFF. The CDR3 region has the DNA TGTGCCACACAGGGCCGGCGGACCGGGGAGCTGTTTTTT.

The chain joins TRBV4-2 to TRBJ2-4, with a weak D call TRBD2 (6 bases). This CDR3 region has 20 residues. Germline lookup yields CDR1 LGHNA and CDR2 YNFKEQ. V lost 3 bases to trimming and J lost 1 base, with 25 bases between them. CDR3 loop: CASSQTTLQRELGAKNIQYF. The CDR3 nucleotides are TGTGCCAGCAGCCAGACAACGCTTCAACGGGAGTTGGGGGCCAAAAACATTCAGTACTTC.

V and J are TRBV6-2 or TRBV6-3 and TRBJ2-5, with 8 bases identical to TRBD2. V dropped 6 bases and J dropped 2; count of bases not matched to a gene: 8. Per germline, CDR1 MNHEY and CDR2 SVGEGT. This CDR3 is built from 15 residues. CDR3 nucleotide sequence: TGTGCCAGCAGGACAATCAGCGGGGGACAAGAGACCCAGTACTTC. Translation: CASRTISGGQETQYF.

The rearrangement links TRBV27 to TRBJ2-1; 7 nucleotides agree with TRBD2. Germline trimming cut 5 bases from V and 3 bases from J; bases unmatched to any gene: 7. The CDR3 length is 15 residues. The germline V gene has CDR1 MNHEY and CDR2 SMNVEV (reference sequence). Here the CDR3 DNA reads TGTGCCAGCAGTCTCAGCGGGATTTTCTACAATGAGCAGTTCTTC. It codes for CASSLSGIFYNEQFF.